This T cell receptor (beta chain) came from a study of blood T cell repertoires in COVID-19. About the research overall: The cDNA or gDNA used as material had been derived from T cells, B-cell-depleted T cells, or PBMCs.

Trimming pared 3 bases from V and 7 bases from J, leaving 24 bases between. The CDR3 has 18 residues. Germline V CDR1 and CDR2: LGHNA, YNFKEQ. Participants' own reports of clinical history determined their cohort assignment. Recovery among Cohort 3 donors was established by two negative PCRs, clearance, or symptom resolution. Original methodology: It was from reference gene primer amplification that nucleated cell counts were estimated. TCRdb's table, derived via immunoSEQ multiplex PCR, lists solely in-frame clones and lacks some. The V and J calls and clone size come from that table; D and trimming were worked out from the DNA. The repertoire holds about 280,000 clones, 85% seen once, with 2% to 3% in the top ten.

Material: PBMCs or T cells enriched from blood (not recorded which). V and J are TRBV4-2 and TRBJ1-4; possibly TRBD1 for D (6 bases). This clonotype originated in a woman aged 45-60 years who had recovered from COVID-19. In nucleotides, the CDR3 is TGTGCCAGCAGCCAGGGAAAATTGACAGGTGGGGTGGGTGAAAAACTGTTTTTT. It yields the protein CASSQGKLTGGVGEKLFF.